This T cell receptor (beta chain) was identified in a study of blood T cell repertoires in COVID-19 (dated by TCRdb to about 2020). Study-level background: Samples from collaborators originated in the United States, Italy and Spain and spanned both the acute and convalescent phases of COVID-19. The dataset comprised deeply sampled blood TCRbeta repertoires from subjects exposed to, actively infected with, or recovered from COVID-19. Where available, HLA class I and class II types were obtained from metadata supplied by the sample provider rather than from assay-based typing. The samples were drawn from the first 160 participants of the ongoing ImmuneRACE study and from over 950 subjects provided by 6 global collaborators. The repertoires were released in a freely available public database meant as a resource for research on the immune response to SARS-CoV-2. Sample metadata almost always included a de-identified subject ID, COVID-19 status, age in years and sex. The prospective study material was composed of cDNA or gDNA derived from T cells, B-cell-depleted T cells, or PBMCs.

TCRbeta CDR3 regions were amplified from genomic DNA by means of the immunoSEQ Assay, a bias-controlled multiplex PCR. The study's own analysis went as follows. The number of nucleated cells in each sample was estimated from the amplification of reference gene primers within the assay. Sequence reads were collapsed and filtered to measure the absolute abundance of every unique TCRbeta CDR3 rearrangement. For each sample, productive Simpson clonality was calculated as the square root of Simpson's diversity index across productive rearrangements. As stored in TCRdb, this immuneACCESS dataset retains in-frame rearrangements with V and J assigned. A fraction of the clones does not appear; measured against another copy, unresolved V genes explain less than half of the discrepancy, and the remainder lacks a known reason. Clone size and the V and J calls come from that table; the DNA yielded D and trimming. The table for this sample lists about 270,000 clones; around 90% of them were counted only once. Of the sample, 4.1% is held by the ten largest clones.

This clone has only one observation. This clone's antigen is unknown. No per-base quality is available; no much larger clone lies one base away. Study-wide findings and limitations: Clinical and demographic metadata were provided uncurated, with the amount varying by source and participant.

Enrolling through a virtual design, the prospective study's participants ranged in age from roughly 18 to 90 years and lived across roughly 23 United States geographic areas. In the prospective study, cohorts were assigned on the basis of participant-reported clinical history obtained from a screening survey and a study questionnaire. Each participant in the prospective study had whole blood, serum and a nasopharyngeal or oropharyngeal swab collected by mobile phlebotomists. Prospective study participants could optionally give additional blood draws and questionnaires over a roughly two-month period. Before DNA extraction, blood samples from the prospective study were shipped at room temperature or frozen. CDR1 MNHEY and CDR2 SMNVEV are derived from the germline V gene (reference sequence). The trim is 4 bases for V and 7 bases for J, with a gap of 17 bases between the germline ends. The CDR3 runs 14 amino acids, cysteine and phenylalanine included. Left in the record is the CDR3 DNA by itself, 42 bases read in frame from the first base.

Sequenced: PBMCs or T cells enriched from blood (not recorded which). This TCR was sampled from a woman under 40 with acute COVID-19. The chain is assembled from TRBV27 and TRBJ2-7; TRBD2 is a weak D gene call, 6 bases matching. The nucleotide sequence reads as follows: TGTGCCAGCAGTTCTGACGGGAGAGGTCGAGAGCAGTACTTC. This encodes CASSSDGRGREQYF.